This TCR beta chain was found in a study of T-cell memory formation after mild COVID-19. Whole-study context: Largely donor-specific sequence clusters came from two donors.

Via MiXCR, TCRdb re-called the 5' RACE reads, giving one row per CDR3 protein. Found here are tens of thousands of distinct CDR3 sequences, 14% of them singletons; the top ten hold around 29%. Concerning this clonotype: Its antigen is unidentified.

CDR1 and CDR2 (germline): SGHAT, FQNNGV. This CDR3 is 13 amino acids long. The V gene lost 5 bases and the J gene lost 0 bases, with 7 bases spanning the gap. General study points: For contracting clones, CD4+ ones sat mainly in CM and EM, CD8+ in EMRA.

This clonotype originated in an adult woman who had mild COVID-19 (a few samples of this study predate the infection). Cell type and time point are not known. The V and J genes are TRBV11-2 and TRBJ1-1; the D is unclear. Specimen: PBMCs or a T cell subset sorted from them (not recorded which). The CDR3 loop is CASSPHMNTEAFF. Here the CDR3 DNA reads TGTGCCAGCAGCCCCCACATGAACACTGAAGCTTTCTTT.